The 13 T cell receptor beta chains listed next were all sequenced from one sample in a study of shared clonotypes between healthy human individuals. TCRdb's copy holds only in-frame clones and misses some; the assay was immunoSEQ multiplex PCR. Of hundreds of thousands of clones listed, less than 85% were seen once; the top ten hold approximately 1.8%. What was sequenced was memory CD4+ T cells sorted from blood. The sample's subset: CD45RA-negative fraction. These receptor sequences come from a young woman in good health.

CDR3 loop: CASSLIRRQNTGELFF. CDR3 DNA: TGTGCCAGCAGTTTAATAAGACGGCAGAACACCGGGGAGCTGTTTTTT. The gene calls are TRBV28 and TRBJ2-2; D is uncertain. V lost 2 bases, J lost 1 base, and 11 bases lay in between. Germline CDR1 is MDHEN and CDR2 is SYDVKM. CDR3 length equals 16 residues. The whole variable domain, remainder taken from reference TRBV28 and TRBJ2-2, is DVKVTQSSRYLVKRTGEKVFLECVQDMDHENMFWYRQDPGLGLRLIYFSYDVKMKEKGDIPEGYSVSREKKERFSLILESASTNQTSMYLCASSLIRRQNTGELFFGEGSRLTVL.

The chain recombines TRBV28 with TRBJ1-2; tentatively, D is TRBD1 (6 bases). CDR3 length: 15 residues. The germline CDR1 and CDR2 sequences are MDHEN and SYDVKM. V lost 6 bases and J 1 base, leaving 15 bases between the germline ends. The CDR3 DNA follows: TGTGCCAGCAGACCTGGGTGGGGGCTTAACTATGGCTACACCTTC. Its protein product is CASRPGWGLNYGYTF.

The rearrangement joins TRBV30 to TRBJ1-2; no definite D call. This CDR3 is 14 amino acids long. Trimming left V 1 base short and J 4 bases short, with 13 bases between. The germline CDR1 and CDR2 sequences are GTSNPN and SVGIG (reference sequence). CDR3 bases: TGTGCCTGGAGTGGGTCAAGAAGGTTCTATGGCTACACCTTC. It yields the protein CAWSGSRRFYGYTF.

This clone was counted many times. The chain carries TRBV29-1 and TRBJ2-3; 11 bases map to TRBD2. Germline CDR1 SQVTM, CDR2 ANQGSEA. This CDR3 region has 14 residues. J lost 2 bases, V lost 5 bases, and 3 bases had no gene match. CDR3 sequence: CSVKLAGDTDTQYF. The CDR3 DNA follows: TGCAGCGTTAAACTAGCGGGAGACACAGATACGCAGTATTTT.

As concerns this clone: Other DNA variants within this sample encode the same CDR3. CDR3 residues: CASSLAGSEQFF. Here the CDR3 DNA reads TGTGCCAGCAGCTTAGCGGGGTCCGAGCAGTTCTTC. This chain connects TRBV7-9 to TRBJ2-1; D ambiguous. V was clipped by 0 bases and J by 10 bases, with 7 bases between them. The CDR3 is 12 amino acids. Germline V gene lookup returns CDR1 SEHNR and CDR2 FQNEAQ (reference sequence).

This chain connects TRBV25-1 to TRBJ1-2; TRBD1 is a possible D gene (5 bases). The CDR3 has 13 amino acids. In germline, CDR1 is MGHDK, CDR2 SYGVNS. Trimming pared 6 bases from V and 4 bases from J, leaving 12 bases between. The CDR3 loop reads CASSAGLTYGYTF. CDR3 bases: TGTGCCAGCAGCGCAGGGTTGACCTATGGCTACACCTTC.

Here the CDR3 DNA reads TGTGCCAGCTCACGAGACAGGGAGTCTCATGAGCAGTTCTTC. This sequence encodes CASSRDRESHEQFF. The J gene is TRBJ2-1, the V gene TRBV18, with TRBD1 matching 7 bases. V lost 4 bases to trimming and J lost 8 bases; unmatched junction nucleotides: 8. In germline, CDR1 is KGHSH, CDR2 LQKENI. The CDR3 length is 14 residues. The full variable domain, with the rest looked up from reference TRBV18 and TRBJ2-1, is NAGVMQNPRHLVRRRGQEARLRCSPMKGHSHVYWYRQLPEEGLKFMVYLQKENIIDESGMPKERFSAEFPKEGPSILRIQQVVRGDSAAYFCASSRDRESHEQFFGPGTRLTVL.

This clone was counted at least ten times. The chain has TRBV27 and TRBJ2-2; D not resolved. V shed 6 bases and J shed 6 bases, with 14 bases lying between them. The CDR3 sequence is 14 residues long. Looked up from germline, CDR1 is MNHEY and CDR2 is SMNVEV (reference sequence). CDR3 nucleotide sequence: TGTGCCAGCAGAGGGATAGGTGGGGCCGGGGAGCTGTTTTTT. Translation: CASRGIGGAGELFF.

This chain connects TRBV6-5 to TRBJ2-5, with D unclear. V lost 2 bases to trimming and J lost 2 bases, with 6 bases between them. Germline assignment: CDR1 MNHEY and CDR2 SVGAGI. The CDR3 totals 13 residues. CDR3 DNA: TGTGCCAGCAGTTACACCATACAAGAGACCCAGTACTTC. Amino acids: CASSYTIQETQYF.

The J gene is TRBJ2-3, the V gene TRBV18; the D is unclear. This CDR3 has 12 amino acids. CDR1 and CDR2 (germline): KGHSH, LQKENI. The germline V and J ends were trimmed by 2 bases and 6 bases, with 6 bases remaining between them. CDR3 DNA: TGTGCCAGCTCACCAAGGAATGATACGCAGTATTTT. It encodes CASSPRNDTQYF.

The V call is TRBV19, the J call TRBJ1-2; D is possibly TRBD1 (5 bases). V was cut by 6 bases and J by 8 bases, with 13 bases left in between. Germline V gene data show CDR1 as LNHDA and CDR2 as SQIVND (reference sequence). The CDR3 length is 12 residues. The CDR3 DNA reads as TGTGCCAGTAGCGCGGACACCAGAGGCTACACCTTC. Protein sequence: CASSADTRGYTF. Filled out from reference TRBV19 and TRBJ1-2, the complete variable domain reads DGGITQSPKYLFRKEGQNVTLSCEQNLNHDAMYWYRQDPGQGLRLIYYSQIVNDFQKGDIAEGYSVSREKKESFPLTVTSAQKNPTAFYLCASSADTRGYTFGSGTRLTVV.

The V and J genes are TRBV14 and TRBJ1-1, with 7 bases aligning to TRBD1. The J segment lost 1 base and the V segment lost 4 bases, leaving 9 bases of the junction unmatched. The germline V gene has CDR1 SGHDN and CDR2 FVKESK. The CDR3 loop spans 16 amino acids. The CDR3 sequence is CASSPHPGQRNTEAFF. Written as DNA, the CDR3 is TGTGCCAGCAGCCCTCACCCGGGACAGCGGAACACTGAAGCTTTCTTT.

This rearrangement joins TRBV14 to TRBJ1-4; no clear D gene. CDR3 length: 12 amino acids. The germline V gene encodes CDR1 SGHDN and CDR2 FVKESK. V was trimmed by 4 bases and J by 8 bases, leaving 8 bases between them. The CDR3 DNA sequence: TGTGCCAGCAGCCCTGATCGGGAAAAACTGTTTTTT. Its protein is CASSPDREKLFF.